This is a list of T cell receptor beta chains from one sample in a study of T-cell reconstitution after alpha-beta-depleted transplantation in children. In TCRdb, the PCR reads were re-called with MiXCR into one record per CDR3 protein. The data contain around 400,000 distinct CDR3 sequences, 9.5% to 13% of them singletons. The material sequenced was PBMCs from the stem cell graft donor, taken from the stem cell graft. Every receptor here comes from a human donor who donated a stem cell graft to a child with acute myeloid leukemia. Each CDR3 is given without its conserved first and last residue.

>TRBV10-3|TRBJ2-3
AISDVGGRTDTQY
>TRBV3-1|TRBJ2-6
ASSQGLTGANVLT
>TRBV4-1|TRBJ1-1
ASSPGQATEAF
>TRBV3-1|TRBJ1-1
ASSLNRGPEAF
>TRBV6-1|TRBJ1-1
ASAGAAGTEAF
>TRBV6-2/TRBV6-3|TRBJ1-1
ASSHRSEAF
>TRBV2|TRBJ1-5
ASSGGGSNQPQH
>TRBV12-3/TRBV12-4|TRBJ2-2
ASSPSGNRELF
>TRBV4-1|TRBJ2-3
ASSQDEAGAWKDTQY
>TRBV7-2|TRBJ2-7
ASTARTASYEQY
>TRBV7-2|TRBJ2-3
ASSPAGGVNTQY
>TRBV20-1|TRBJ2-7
SAKGQGPYEQY
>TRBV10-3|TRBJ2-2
AISESIKAGANTGELF
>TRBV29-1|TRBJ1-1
SVERTGSSTEAF
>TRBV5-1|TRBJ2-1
ASNTGGSSYNEQF
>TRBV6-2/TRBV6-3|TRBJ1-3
ASSYGIGSSGNTIY
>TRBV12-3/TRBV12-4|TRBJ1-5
ASSYGGGGQPQH
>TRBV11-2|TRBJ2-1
ASRTNSKRNEQF
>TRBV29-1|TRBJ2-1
SVGTNRGEQF
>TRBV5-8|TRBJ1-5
ASSFGLNIPNQPQH
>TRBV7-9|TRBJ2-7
ASSKGLAGEDFYEQY
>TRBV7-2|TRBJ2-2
ASRPPGQSNTGELF
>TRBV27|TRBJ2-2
ASSFWGTSGSVQTGELF
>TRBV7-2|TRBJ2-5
ASGGTGWETQY
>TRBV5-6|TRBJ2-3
ASSHSRVPDTQY
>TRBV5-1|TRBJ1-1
ASSFDQGPFMNTEAF
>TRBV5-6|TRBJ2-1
ASSSLQGNEQF
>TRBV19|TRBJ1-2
ASTPYGEYGYT
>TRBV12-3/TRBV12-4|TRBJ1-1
ASSQAPNTEAF
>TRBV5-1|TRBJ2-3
ASSGPGQGSGTQY
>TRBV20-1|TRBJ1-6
SARSPTGDNSPLH
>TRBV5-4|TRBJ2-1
ASRGGQGGYEQF
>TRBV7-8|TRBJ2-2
ASSLTETGELF
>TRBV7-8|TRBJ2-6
ASSLAGGLGANVLT
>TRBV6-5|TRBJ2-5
ASSYSDRAETQY
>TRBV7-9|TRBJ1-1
ASSPTSANTEAF
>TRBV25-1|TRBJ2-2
ASSGLSIGQGNTGELF
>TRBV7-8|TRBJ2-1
ASSLGGRFNEQF
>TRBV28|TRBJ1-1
ASSSSGQGITEAF
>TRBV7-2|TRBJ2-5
ASSLDVWETQY
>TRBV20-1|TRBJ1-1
SARGTAPEAF
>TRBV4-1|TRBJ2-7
ASSQDLPPLEPNEQY
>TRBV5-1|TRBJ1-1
ASSPESGGPNTEAF
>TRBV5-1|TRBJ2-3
ASSAGQGDPDTQY
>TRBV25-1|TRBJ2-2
ASRNLDSTGELF
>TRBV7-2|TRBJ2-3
ASSTTITSTDTQY
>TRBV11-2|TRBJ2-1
ASSPHPSTSGIGNEQF
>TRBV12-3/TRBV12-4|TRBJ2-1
ASSRMTSGRGEQF
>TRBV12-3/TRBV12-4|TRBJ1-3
ASSPQGPRSGNTIY
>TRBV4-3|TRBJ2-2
ASSQGPGQGGYGELF
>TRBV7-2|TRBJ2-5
ASSVGATSVEETQY
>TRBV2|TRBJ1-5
ASSTADRNSNQPQH
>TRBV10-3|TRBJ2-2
AISTSGGTGELF
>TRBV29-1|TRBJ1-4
SVETLPTNEKLF
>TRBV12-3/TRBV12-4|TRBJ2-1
ASSATRESSYNEQF
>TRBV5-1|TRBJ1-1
ASSLADRGAMNTEAF
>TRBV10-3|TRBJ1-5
AISQASNQPQH